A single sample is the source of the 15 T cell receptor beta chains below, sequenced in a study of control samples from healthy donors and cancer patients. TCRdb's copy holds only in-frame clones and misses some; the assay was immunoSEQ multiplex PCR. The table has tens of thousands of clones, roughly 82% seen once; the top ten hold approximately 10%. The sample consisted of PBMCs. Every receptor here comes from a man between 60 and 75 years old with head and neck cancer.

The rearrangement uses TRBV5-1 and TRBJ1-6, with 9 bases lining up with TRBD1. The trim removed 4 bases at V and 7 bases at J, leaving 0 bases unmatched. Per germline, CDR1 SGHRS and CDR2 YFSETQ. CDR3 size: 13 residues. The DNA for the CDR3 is TGCGCCAGCAGCACAGGGGGCAATTCACCCCTCCACTTT. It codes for CASSTGGNSPLHF.

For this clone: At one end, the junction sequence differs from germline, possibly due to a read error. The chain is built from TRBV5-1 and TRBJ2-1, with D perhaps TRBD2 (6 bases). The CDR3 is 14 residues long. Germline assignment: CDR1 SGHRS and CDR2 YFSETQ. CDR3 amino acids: CASGFYGSNNEQFF. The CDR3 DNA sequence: TGCGCCAGCGGCTTTTACGGGAGTAACAATGAGCAGTTCTTC.

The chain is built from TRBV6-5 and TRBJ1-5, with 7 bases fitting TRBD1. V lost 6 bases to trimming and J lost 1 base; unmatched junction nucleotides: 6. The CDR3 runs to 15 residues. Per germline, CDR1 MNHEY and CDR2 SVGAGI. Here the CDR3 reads CASRSTGWSNQPQHF. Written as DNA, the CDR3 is TGTGCCAGCAGATCGACAGGGTGGAGCAATCAGCCCCAGCATTTT.

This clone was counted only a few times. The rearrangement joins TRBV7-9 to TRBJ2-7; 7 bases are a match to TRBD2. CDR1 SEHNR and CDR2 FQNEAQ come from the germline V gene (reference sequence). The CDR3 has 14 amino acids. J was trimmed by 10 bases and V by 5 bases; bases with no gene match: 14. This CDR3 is CASSPNNRGTNQYF. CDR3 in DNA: TGTGCCAGCAGCCCTAACAACCGTGGGACTAATCAGTACTTC.

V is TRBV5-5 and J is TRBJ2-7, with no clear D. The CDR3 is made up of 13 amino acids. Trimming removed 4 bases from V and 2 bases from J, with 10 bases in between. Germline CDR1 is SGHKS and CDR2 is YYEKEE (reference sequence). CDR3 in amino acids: CASSATATYEQYF. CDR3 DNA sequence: TGTGCCAGCAGCGCAACGGCCACCTACGAGCAGTACTTC.

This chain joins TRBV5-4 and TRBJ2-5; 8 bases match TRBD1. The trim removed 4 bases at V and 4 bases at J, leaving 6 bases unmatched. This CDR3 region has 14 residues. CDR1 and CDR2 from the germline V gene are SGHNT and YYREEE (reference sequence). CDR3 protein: CASSLSDRGETQYF. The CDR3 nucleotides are TGTGCCAGCAGCCTTTCCGACAGGGGAGAGACCCAGTACTTC.

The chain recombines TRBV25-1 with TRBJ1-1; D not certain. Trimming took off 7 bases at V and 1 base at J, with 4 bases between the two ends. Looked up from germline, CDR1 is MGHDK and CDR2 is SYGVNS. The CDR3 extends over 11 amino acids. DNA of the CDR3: TGTGCCAGCACCAGGAACACTGAAGCTTTCTTT. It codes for CASTRNTEAFF.

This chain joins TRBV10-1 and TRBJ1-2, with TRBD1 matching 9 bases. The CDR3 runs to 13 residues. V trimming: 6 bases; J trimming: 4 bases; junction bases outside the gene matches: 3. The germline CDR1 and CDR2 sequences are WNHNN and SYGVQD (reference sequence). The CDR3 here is CASSEQGAYGYTF. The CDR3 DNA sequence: TGCGCCAGCAGCGAACAGGGGGCCTATGGCTACACCTTC.

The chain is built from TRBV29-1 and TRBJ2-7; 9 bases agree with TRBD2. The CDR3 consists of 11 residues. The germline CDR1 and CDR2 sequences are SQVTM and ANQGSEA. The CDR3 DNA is TGCAGGAGACTAGCGGACTACGAGCAGTACTTC. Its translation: CRRLADYEQYF.

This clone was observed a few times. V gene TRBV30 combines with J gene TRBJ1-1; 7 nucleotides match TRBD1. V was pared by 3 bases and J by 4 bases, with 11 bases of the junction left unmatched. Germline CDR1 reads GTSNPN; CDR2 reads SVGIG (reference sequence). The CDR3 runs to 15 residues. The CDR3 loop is CAWRRGRIPSTEAFF. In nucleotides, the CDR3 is TGTGCCTGGAGGAGGGGGCGCATCCCCAGCACTGAAGCTTTCTTT. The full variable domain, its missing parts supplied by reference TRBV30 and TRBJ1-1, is SQTIHQWPATLVQPVGSPLSLECTVEGTSNPNLYWYRQAAGRGLQLLFYSVGIGQISSEVPQNLSASRPQDRQFILSSKKLLLSDSGFYLCAWRRGRIPSTEAFFGQGTRLTVV.

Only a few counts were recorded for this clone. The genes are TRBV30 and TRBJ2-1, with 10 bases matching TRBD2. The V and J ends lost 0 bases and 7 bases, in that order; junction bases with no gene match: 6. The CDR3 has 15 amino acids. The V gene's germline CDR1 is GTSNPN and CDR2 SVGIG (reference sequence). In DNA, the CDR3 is TGTGCCTGGAGTGTAATAGCGGGAGGATCTAATGAGCAGTTCTTC. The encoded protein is CAWSVIAGGSNEQFF.

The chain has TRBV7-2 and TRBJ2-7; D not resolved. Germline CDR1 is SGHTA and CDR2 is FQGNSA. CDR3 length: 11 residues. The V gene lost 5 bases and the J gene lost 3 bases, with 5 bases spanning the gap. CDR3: CASSPNYEQYF. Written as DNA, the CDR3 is TGTGCCAGCAGCCCAAACTACGAGCAGTACTTC.

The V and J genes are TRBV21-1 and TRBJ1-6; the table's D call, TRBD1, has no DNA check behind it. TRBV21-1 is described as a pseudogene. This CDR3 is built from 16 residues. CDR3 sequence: CASSIWTGHVDSPLHF. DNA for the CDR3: TGTGCCAGCAGCATCTGGACAGGGCATGTTGATTCACCCCTCCACTTT.

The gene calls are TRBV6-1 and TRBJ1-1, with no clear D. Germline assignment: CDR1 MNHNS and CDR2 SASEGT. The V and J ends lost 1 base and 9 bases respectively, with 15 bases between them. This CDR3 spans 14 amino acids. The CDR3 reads CASSEGSGSPQAFF. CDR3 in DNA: TGTGCCAGCAGTGAAGGGAGCGGCAGCCCTCAAGCTTTCTTT.

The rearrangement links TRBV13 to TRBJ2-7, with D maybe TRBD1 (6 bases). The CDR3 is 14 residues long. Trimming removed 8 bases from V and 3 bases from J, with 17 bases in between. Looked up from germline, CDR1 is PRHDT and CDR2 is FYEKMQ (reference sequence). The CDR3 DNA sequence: TGTGCCAGCTGCAGGGGTGAAGGGGACTACGAGCAGTACTTC. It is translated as CASCRGEGDYEQYF.